A selection of T cell receptor beta chains follows, all from one sample in a study of blood T cell repertoires in COVID-19. Using immunoSEQ multiplex PCR, the repertoire was profiled, and TCRdb retains in-frame clones only, with some absent. This sample has more than 200,000 clones, with approximately 90% found just once. The source material was peripheral blood. The receptors here all came from a woman under 40 with COVID-19, enrolled during active disease. Each CDR3 is given with its conserved first and last residue. Fields, in order: J gene, D gene, V gene, CDR3 DNA, CDR3 protein. The D gene is left open where the match is weak.

TRBJ2-1 TRBD1 TRBV27 TGTGCCAGCAGTTTTACAGGGGATAGGGGGCAGTTCTTC CASSFTGDRGQFF
TRBJ2-7 TRBD2 TRBV2 TGTGCCAGCAGCCCGCGGACTAGCTCCTACGAGCAGTACTTC CASSPRTSSYEQYF
TRBJ2-1 - TRBV6-5 TGTGCCAGCAGTTACGCAGTGCCTTTTTCCTACAATGAGCAGTTCTTC CASSYAVPFSYNEQFF
TRBJ1-2 - TRBV19 TGTGCCAGTACAGGTGCCATCTATGGCTACACCTTC CASTGAIYGYTF
TRBJ2-5 TRBD1 TRBV11-2 TGTGCCAGCAGCGTATCCGGGACAGGGGAGACCCAGTACTTC CASSVSGTGETQYF
TRBJ1-2 - TRBV5-6 TGTGCCAGCAGCTCCGAAGTTGGAGAATACTATGGCTACACCTTC CASSSEVGEYYGYTF
TRBJ2-5 - TRBV4-1 TGCGCCAGCAGCCAAGACTCCCACAGGGCAGAGACCCAGTACTTC CASSQDSHRAETQYF
TRBJ2-6 - TRBV2 TGTGCCAATCCGGTAGCTGGGGCCAACGTCCTGACTTTC CANPVAGANVLTF
TRBJ1-5 - TRBV7-4 TGTGCCAGCCGGGGGTCCCATAGCAATCAGCCCCAGCATTTT CASRGSHSNQPQHF
TRBJ1-3 - TRBV18 TGTGCCAGCTCACCACCGACAGGCTCGGCTGGAAACACCATATATTTT CASSPPTGSAGNTIYF
TRBJ2-2 - TRBV10-3 TGTGCCATCAGTGTGAGGAACACGAACACCGGGGAGCTGTTTTTT CAISVRNTNTGELFF
TRBJ2-6 - TRBV19 TGTGCCAGTAGGAACAGGGAACTCTCTGGGGCCAACGTCCTGACTTTC CASRNRELSGANVLTF